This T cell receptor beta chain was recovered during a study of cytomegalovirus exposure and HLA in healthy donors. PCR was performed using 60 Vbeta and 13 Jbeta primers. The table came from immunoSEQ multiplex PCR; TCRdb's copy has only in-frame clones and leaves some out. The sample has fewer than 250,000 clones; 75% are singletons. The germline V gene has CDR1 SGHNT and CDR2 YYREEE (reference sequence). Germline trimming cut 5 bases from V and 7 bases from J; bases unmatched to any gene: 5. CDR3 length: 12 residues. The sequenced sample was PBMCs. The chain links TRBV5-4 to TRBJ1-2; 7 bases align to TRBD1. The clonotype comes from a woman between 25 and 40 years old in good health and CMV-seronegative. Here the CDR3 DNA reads TGTGCCAGCAGTCGCGACAGGGCTGGCTACACCTTC. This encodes CASSRDRAGYTF.